This TCR beta chain is drawn from a study of blood T cell repertoires in COVID-19. As for the study in general: Spain, Italy and the United States supplied samples that represented acute and convalescent COVID-19. T cells, B-cell-depleted T cells, or PBMCs provided the cDNA or gDNA that served as material.

This clone was counted a few times. Sequence at one end of the junction differs from germline and may be a read error. Germline CDR1 and CDR2: SEHNR and FQNEAQ (reference sequence). CDR3 size: 12 residues. Original handling: Amplifying reference gene primers gave estimates of nucleated cell counts. Only in-frame clones appear in the TCRdb table, and some are missing; sequencing was by immunoSEQ multiplex PCR. V and J calls and clone size are given by that table; D and trimming were obtained from the DNA. Here the sample spans about 110,000 clones, 84% being singletons. This receptor was identified in a woman in her thirties or forties with acute or convalescent COVID-19. V is TRBV7-9 and J is TRBJ2-1; D is unclear. The specimen sequenced was peripheral blood. CDR3 DNA: TGTGCCAGCAGCTTAGATACCGTAGCTATAGTCTTC. Its protein is CASSLDTVAIVF.